The rows below give T cell receptor beta chains drawn from one sample of a study of T cell responses to AZD1222 COVID-19 vaccine. TCRdb's table, derived via immunoSEQ multiplex PCR, lists solely in-frame clones and lacks some. The table lists 110,000 to 150,000 clones, approximately 93% of them singletons. The source was peripheral blood, collected on day 0 of AZD1222 vaccination. The receptor source for this set is an adult in good health. Each CDR3 is given with its conserved first and last residue. Fields, in order: V gene, J gene, CDR3 protein.

TRBV3-1/TRBV3-2,TRBJ1-2,CASSLQGRGYTF
TRBV10-3,TRBJ2-1,CAISAVNEQFF
TRBV30,TRBJ2-1,CAWRTLAGGPDEQFF
TRBV3-1/TRBV3-2,TRBJ2-1,CASSQVVGSSYNEQFF
TRBV27,TRBJ2-3,CASGVLSTDTQYF
TRBV5-5,TRBJ2-2,CASSLVSGNTGELFF
TRBV30,TRBJ2-2,CAWSFTSGTGELFF
TRBV6-5,TRBJ1-3,CASREPGVGYTIYF
TRBV6-5,TRBJ1-3,CASSRSRDSGNTIYF
TRBV5-1,TRBJ1-2,CASSLVGNTEDYGYTF
TRBV7-3,TRBJ2-1,CASSSLAGSSYNEQFF
TRBV7-2,TRBJ2-7,CASSFGLAGVYEQYF
TRBV3-1/TRBV3-2,TRBJ2-7,CASSQNRGGTEQYF
TRBV6-5,TRBJ1-2,CASKTGSNYGYTF
TRBV7-9,TRBJ2-7,CASSAPGLAGGEQYF
TRBV11-2,TRBJ2-7,CASSLEREPHEQYF
TRBV24-1,TRBJ2-5,CATSDFRGTSQVETQYF
TRBV9,TRBJ2-2,CASSPAWAANTGELFF
TRBV5-1,TRBJ1-6,CASSLGPSSYNSPLHF
TRBV6-5,TRBJ2-1,CASTVTSGRAGEQFF
TRBV2,TRBJ2-1,CASGTRAYNEQFF
TRBV12-5,TRBJ2-3,CASGLTDTQYF
TRBV19,TRBJ1-2,CASSPGTGFSGYTF
TRBV4-1,TRBJ1-5,CASSPSPGQGNQPQHF
TRBV12-3/TRBV12-4,TRBJ2-5,CASSFRETQYF
TRBV5-1,TRBJ1-2,CASSEPVYGYGYTF
TRBV7-8,TRBJ2-1,CASSLVGGSPNEQFF
TRBV30,TRBJ1-5,CAWSSGPGQPQHF
TRBV2,TRBJ2-1,CASTVQDEQFF
TRBV6-5,TRBJ1-2,CASSYGGFEANYGYTF
TRBV3-1/TRBV3-2,TRBJ2-5,CASSHGETQYF
TRBV15,TRBJ1-2,CATSRGFYGYTF
TRBV4-2,TRBJ2-3,CASSLRPRGGGLAGGSDTQYF
TRBV19,TRBJ1-2,CASSDPGQSLGGYTF
TRBV19,TRBJ1-2,CASSISGRGLGYTF